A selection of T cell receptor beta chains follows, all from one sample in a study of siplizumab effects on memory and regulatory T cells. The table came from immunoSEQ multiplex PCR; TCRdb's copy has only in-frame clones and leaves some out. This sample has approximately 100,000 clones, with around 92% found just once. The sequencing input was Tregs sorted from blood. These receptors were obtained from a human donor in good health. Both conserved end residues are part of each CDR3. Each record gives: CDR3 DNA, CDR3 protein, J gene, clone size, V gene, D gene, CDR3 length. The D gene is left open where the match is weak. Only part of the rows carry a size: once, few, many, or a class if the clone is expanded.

TGCGCCAGCAGCCCGGACGTATCCTATGGCTACACCTTC | CASSPDVSYGYTF | TRBJ1-2 | . | TRBV5-1 | . | 13
TGTGCCAGCACCTTATTTCGCAGGAACTATGGCTACACCTTC | CASTLFRRNYGYTF | TRBJ1-2 | . | TRBV2 | . | 14
TGTGCCAGTAGGCGACAGGGGGCGACGAGGGACACTGAAGCTTTCTTT | CASRRQGATRDTEAFF | TRBJ1-1 | . | TRBV19 | TRBD1 | 16
TGCGCCAGCAGCCGCCCGACAGGGGTCATAGCGGGGGCCAGCACAGATACGCAGTATTTT | CASSRPTGVIAGASTDTQYF | TRBJ2-3 | . | TRBV4-1 | . | 20
TGTGCCAGAGAAAAAGGATTAGCCAAAAACATTCAGTACTTC | CAREKGLAKNIQYF | TRBJ2-4 | . | TRBV11-2 | . | 14
TGTGCCAGTAGTACGACCGGGACCGGAGGCTATGGCTACACCTTC | CASSTTGTGGYGYTF | TRBJ1-2 | . | TRBV19 | . | 15
TGTGCCAGCAGCTTAGGCCTCAATCAGCCCCAGCATTTT | CASSLGLNQPQHF | TRBJ1-5 | . | TRBV7-2 | . | 13
TGTGCCAGCAGCTTAGGGTTGCGGGGGGAGACTAGGGAGCAGTACTTC | CASSLGLRGETREQYF | TRBJ2-7 | once | TRBV7-6 | TRBD2 | 16
TGTGCCACCACCAAGCAGGATGAGCAGTTCTTC | CATTKQDEQFF | TRBJ2-1 | . | TRBV10-3 | . | 11
TGTGCCAGCAGCAGACAGGGCCCTGGGGCCAACGTCCTGACTTTC | CASSRQGPGANVLTF | TRBJ2-6 | . | TRBV4-2 | TRBD1 | 15